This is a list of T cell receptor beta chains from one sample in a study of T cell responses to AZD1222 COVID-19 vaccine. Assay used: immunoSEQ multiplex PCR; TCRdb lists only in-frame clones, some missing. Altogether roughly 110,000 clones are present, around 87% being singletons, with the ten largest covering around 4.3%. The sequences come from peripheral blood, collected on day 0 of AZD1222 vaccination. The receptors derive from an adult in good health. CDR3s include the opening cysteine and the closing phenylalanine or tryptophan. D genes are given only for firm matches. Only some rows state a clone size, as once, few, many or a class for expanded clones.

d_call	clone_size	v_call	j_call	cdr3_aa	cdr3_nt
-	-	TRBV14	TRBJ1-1	CASSQEQTMNTEAFF	TGTGCCAGCAGCCAAGAACAGACCATGAACACTGAAGCTTTCTTT
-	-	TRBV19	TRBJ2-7	CASSIDSGDSYEQYF	TGTGCCAGTAGTATAGATAGCGGCGACTCCTACGAGCAGTACTTC
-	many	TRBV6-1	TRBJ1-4	CASSEGQGNEKLFF	TGTGCCAGCAGTGAAGGGCAGGGTAATGAAAAACTGTTTTTT
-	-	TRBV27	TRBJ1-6	CASSYRQVSKIPGFGNSPLHF	TGTGCCAGCAGTTACCGACAGGTCTCTAAGATTCCCGGTTTCGGCAATTCACCCCTCCACTTT
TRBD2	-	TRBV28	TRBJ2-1	CASRPLAGTSYNEQFF	TGTGCCAGCAGACCTCTAGCGGGGACCTCCTACAATGAGCAGTTCTTC
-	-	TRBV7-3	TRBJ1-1	CASSFGPDTEAFF	TGTGCCAGCAGCTTTGGACCGGACACTGAAGCTTTCTTT
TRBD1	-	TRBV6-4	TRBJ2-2	CASSIRDSSDTGELFF	TGTGCCAGCAGTATACGGGACAGCTCGGACACCGGGGAGCTGTTTTTT
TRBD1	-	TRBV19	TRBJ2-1	CATPPDRGSYEQFF	TGTGCCACCCCTCCGGACAGGGGATCGTATGAGCAGTTCTTC
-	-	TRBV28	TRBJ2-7	CASSSGRYEQYF	TGTGCCAGCAGTTCTGGCCGATACGAGCAGTACTTC
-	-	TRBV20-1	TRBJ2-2	CSASVTDLLIRATGELFF	TGCAGTGCTAGTGTCACCGACCTCCTGATCCGGGCCACCGGGGAGCTGTTTTTT
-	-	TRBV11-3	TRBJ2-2	CASSFVSGELFF	TGTGCCAGCAGCTTCGTTTCAGGGGAGCTGTTTTTT